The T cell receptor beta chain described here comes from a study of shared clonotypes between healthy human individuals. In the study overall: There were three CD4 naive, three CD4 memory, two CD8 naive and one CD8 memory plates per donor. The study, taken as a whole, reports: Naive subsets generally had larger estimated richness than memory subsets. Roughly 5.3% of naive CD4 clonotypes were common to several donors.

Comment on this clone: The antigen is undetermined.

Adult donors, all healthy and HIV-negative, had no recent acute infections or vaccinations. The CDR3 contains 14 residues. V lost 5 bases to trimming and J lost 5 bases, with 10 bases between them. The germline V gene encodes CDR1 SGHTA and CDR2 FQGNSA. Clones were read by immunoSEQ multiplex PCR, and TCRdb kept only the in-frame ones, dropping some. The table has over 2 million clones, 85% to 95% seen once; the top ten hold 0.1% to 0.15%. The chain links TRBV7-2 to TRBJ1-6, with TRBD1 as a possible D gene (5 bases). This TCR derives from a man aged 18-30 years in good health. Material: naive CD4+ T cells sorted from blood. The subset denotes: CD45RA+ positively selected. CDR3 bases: TGTGCCAGCAGCGAACAGGAGGATAATTCACCCCTCCACTTT. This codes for CASSEQEDNSPLHF.